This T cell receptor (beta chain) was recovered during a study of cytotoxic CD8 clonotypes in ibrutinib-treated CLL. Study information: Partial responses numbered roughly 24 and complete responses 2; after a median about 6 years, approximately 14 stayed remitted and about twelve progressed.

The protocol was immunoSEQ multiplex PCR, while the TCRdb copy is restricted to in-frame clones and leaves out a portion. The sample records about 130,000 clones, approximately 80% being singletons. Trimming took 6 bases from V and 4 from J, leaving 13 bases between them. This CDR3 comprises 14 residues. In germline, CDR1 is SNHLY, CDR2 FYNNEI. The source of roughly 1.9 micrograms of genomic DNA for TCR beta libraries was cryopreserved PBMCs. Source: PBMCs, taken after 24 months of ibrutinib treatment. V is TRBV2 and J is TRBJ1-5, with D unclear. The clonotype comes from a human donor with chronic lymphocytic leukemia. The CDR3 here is CASSDPGLNQPQHF. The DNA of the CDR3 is TGTGCCAGCAGCGATCCGGGCTTAAATCAGCCCCAGCATTTT.